The next 19 T cell receptor beta chains were all read from a single sample in a study of blood T cell repertoires in COVID-19. TCRdb keeps only in-frame clones here, not all; method: immunoSEQ multiplex PCR. The sample has a few hundred thousand clones, 80% to 90% seen once; the top ten hold 4% to 4.5%. Sequenced: PBMCs or T cells enriched from blood (not recorded which). These receptors all stem from a woman between 25 and 40 years old who had recovered from COVID-19.

This chain connects TRBV9 to TRBJ2-6; D is perhaps TRBD1 (5 bases). The CDR3 is 16 amino acids. CDR1 SGDLS and CDR2 YYNGEE come from the germline V gene. The V end was cut by 2 bases, the J end by 2 bases, with 11 bases between. The CDR3 reads CASSVEAGTGANVLTF. As DNA, the CDR3 is TGTGCCAGCAGCGTGGAAGCAGGGACTGGGGCCAACGTCCTGACTTTC.

The J gene is TRBJ2-1, the V gene TRBV28, with 9 positions matching TRBD2. Per germline, CDR1 MDHEN and CDR2 SYDVKM. There are 17 residues in the CDR3. V lost 3 bases to trimming and J lost 4 bases; unmatched junction nucleotides: 10. The CDR3 coding sequence is TGTGCCAGCAGTTTGGATCCGACTAGCGGATTATACAATGAGCAGTTCTTC. The encoded protein is CASSLDPTSGLYNEQFF.

V is TRBV30 and J is TRBJ1-1; TRBD1 agrees at 8 bases. CDR1 is GTSNPN and CDR2 is SVGIG in the germline V gene (reference sequence). Germline trimming cut 5 bases from V and 6 bases from J; bases unmatched to any gene: 5. This CDR3 spans 12 amino acids. The CDR3, as DNA: TGTGCCTGGTACAGGGGGTGGTCTGAAGCTTTCTTT. It yields the protein CAWYRGWSEAFF.

The chain carries TRBV19 and TRBJ2-1, with TRBD2 matching 7 bases. The CDR3 has 15 residues. With V trimmed by 6 bases and J by 0 bases, 5 bases remained unmatched. Per germline, CDR1 LNHDA and CDR2 SQIVND (reference sequence). The CDR3 loop is CASSHRDYSYNEQFF. In nucleotides, the CDR3 is TGTGCCAGTAGCCACCGGGACTACTCCTACAATGAGCAGTTCTTC.

The V call is TRBV7-9, the J call TRBJ2-3; 13 bases line up with TRBD2. The J segment lost 1 base and the V segment lost 5 bases, leaving 3 bases of the junction unmatched. The CDR3 is made up of 16 amino acids. In germline, CDR1 is SEHNR, CDR2 FQNEAQ (reference sequence). The CDR3: CASSPGLAGRTDTQYF. DNA for the CDR3: TGTGCCAGCAGCCCGGGACTAGCGGGACGCACAGATACGCAGTATTTT.

V and J are TRBV12-3 or TRBV12-4 and TRBJ1-2, with TRBD1 as a possible D gene (6 bases). V shed 5 bases and J shed 5 bases, with 6 bases lying between them. The CDR3 has 11 amino acids. This chain's CDR3 is CASSTGYGYTF. The CDR3 DNA is TGTGCCAGCAGTACAGGGTATGGCTACACCTTC.

This chain uses TRBV5-1 with TRBJ1-3; D is perhaps TRBD1 (5 bases). The CDR3 loop spans 18 amino acids. Trimming shortened V by 1 base and J by 0 bases, and 17 bases separated the two germline ends. Germline assignment: CDR1 SGHRS and CDR2 YFSETQ. In nucleotides, the CDR3 is TGCGCCAGCAGCTTGAGGGATGTGGGGCAGAACTCTGGAAACACCATATATTTT. It codes for CASSLRDVGQNSGNTIYF.

The chain couples TRBV2 to TRBJ2-7; TRBD1 matches at 9 bases. V lost 2 bases and J lost 2; bases outside the gene matches: 10. The germline gives CDR1 SNHLY, CDR2 FYNNEI. The CDR3 length is 17 residues. The CDR3, as DNA: TGTGCCAGCAGTGAATTTGTATTGGGGACAGGGCCCTACGAGCAGTACTTC. It codes for CASSEFVLGTGPYEQYF.

V is TRBV19 and J is TRBJ1-2, with TRBD1 matching over 8 bases. The J segment lost 5 bases and the V segment lost 9 bases, leaving 8 bases of the junction unmatched. The CDR3 runs 13 residues. CDR1 LNHDA and CDR2 SQIVND come from the germline V gene (reference sequence). DNA for the CDR3: TGTGCCAGCGGGACAGGAAGGGGGTATGGCTACACCTTC. It codes for CASGTGRGYGYTF.

This chain joins TRBV20-1 and TRBJ1-4, with D possibly being TRBD1 (6 bases). V lost 3 bases and J lost 4, with 9 bases in between. The CDR3 sequence is 13 residues long. Germline CDR1 is DFQATT and CDR2 is SNEGSKA (reference sequence). CDR3 sequence reads: CSASQGINEKLFF. CDR3 nucleotides: TGCAGTGCTAGTCAGGGGATTAATGAAAAACTGTTTTTT.

The CDR3 reads CASSPGDYGYTF. The CDR3, as DNA: TGTGCCAGCAGCCCAGGGGACTATGGCTACACCTTC. The chain employs TRBV14 and TRBJ1-2; D perhaps matches TRBD1 (6 bases). The CDR3 totals 12 residues. V lost 4 bases to trimming and J lost 3 bases, with 6 bases between them. In germline, CDR1 is SGHDN, CDR2 FVKESK.

V gene TRBV9 combines with J gene TRBJ1-2; TRBD1 agrees at 7 bases. V shed 3 bases, J shed 6 bases, and the junction held 8 bases outside the gene matches. Germline V gene data show CDR1 as SGDLS and CDR2 as YYNGEE. The CDR3 consists of 14 residues. The CDR3 DNA reads as TGTGCCAGCAGCGGACCCGGGACAGTACATGGCTACACCTTC. Protein sequence: CASSGPGTVHGYTF.

This chain joins TRBV11-2 and TRBJ2-1; 12 bases are a match to TRBD2. With 5 bases clipped from V and 2 bases from J, the junction kept 7 bases outside the gene matches. The CDR3 extends over 17 amino acids. The germline V gene encodes CDR1 SGHAT and CDR2 FQNNGV. The CDR3 DNA is TGTGCCAGCAGCCCAACTCGGACTAGCGGGGCCTACAATGAGCAGTTCTTC. Translating gives CASSPTRTSGAYNEQFF.

This chain joins TRBV5-4 and TRBJ2-5, with D tentatively TRBD2 (5 bases). The CDR3 is 15 amino acids. Trimming stripped 1 base from V and 1 base from J, with 11 bases between. Germline loops: CDR1 SGHNT, CDR2 YYREEE (reference sequence). CDR3 coding DNA: TGTGCCAGCAGCTTGAGGCCGGGAACCCAAGAGACCCAGTACTTC. It translates to CASSLRPGTQETQYF.

V gene TRBV7-8 combines with J gene TRBJ2-4, with D tentatively TRBD1 (5 bases). The V and J ends lost 10 bases and 0 bases respectively, with 10 bases between them. Germline CDR1 is SGHVS and CDR2 is FQNEAQ. This CDR3 has 13 amino acids. DNA for the CDR3: TGTGCCACCAGGGCCTTAGCCAAAAACATTCAGTACTTC. It translates to CATRALAKNIQYF.

The chain links TRBV5-6 to TRBJ1-5; D not resolved. Germline lookup yields CDR1 SGHDT and CDR2 YYEEEE. This CDR3 has 18 residues. V lost 6 bases to trimming and J lost 3 bases, with 25 bases between them. The CDR3: CASTSWWATDEYNQPQHF. The CDR3, as DNA: TGTGCCAGCACCAGCTGGTGGGCCACAGACGAATACAATCAGCCCCAGCATTTT. Full variable domain (rest looked up from reference TRBV5-6 and TRBJ1-5): DAGVTQSPTHLIKTRGQQVTLRCSPKSGHDTVSWYQQALGQGPQFIFQYYEEEERQRGNFPDRFSGHQFPNYSSELNVNALLLGDSALYLCASTSWWATDEYNQPQHFGDGTRLSIL.

V is TRBV7-6 and J is TRBJ2-7, with a possible D match to TRBD2 (5 bases). This CDR3 region has 14 residues. The germline V and J ends were trimmed by 4 bases and 2 bases, with 12 bases remaining between them. The V gene's germline CDR1 is SGHVS and CDR2 FNYEAQ. CDR3 amino acids: CASSSAETTYEQYF. The DNA of the CDR3 is TGTGCCAGCAGCTCCGCTGAGACTACCTACGAGCAGTACTTC.

This clone was seen a few times. The genes are TRBV2 and TRBJ1-2, with D possibly TRBD1 on 5 matching bases. CDR3 length: 11 amino acids. The V end lost 2 bases, the J end lost 9 bases, and 7 bases lay between the germline ends. Germline V gene data show CDR1 as SNHLY and CDR2 as FYNNEI. The CDR3 region has the DNA TGTGCCAGCAGTGAACCAGGGAGCTACACCTTC. Its protein is CASSEPGSYTF.

V is TRBV18 and J is TRBJ1-1; D is ambiguous. Trimming removed 0 bases from V and 4 bases from J, with 6 bases in between. Germline V gene sequence: CDR1 KGHSH, CDR2 LQKENI. The CDR3 sequence is 13 residues long. The CDR3 region is CASSPPGSTEAFF. DNA of the CDR3: TGTGCCAGCTCACCACCGGGGAGCACTGAAGCTTTCTTT.